This T cell receptor (beta chain) was recovered during a study of cytomegalovirus exposure and HLA in healthy donors. The PCR contained 60 Vbeta and 13 Jbeta primers. Here immunoSEQ multiplex PCR was the method, and the copy in TCRdb shows in-frame clones only, minus some. The data show 140,000 to 150,000 clones, 84% seen once. Germline V gives CDR1 SGDLS, CDR2 YYNGEE. There are 14 residues in the CDR3. The V and J ends lost 0 bases and 3 bases respectively, with 7 bases between them. This receptor was taken from a boy under 10 years old in good health and CMV-seronegative. Source material: PBMCs. The chain is built from TRBV9 and TRBJ1-5; D perhaps matches TRBD1 (5 bases). This CDR3 reads CASSVGGANQPQHF. The CDR3 region has the DNA TGTGCCAGCAGCGTAGGCGGGGCCAATCAGCCCCAGCATTTT. Variable domain in full (rest from reference TRBV9 and TRBJ1-5): DSGVTQTPKHLITATGQRVTLRCSPRSGDLSVYWYQQSLDQGLQFLIQYYNGEERAKGNILERFSAQQFPDLHSELNLSSLELGDSALYFCASSVGGANQPQHFGDGTRLSIL.